This TCR beta chain emerged from a study of OX40 agonist ivuxolimab in advanced cancers. General notes on the study: The costimulatory receptor OX40 (CD134) was targeted by ivuxolimab, a fully human IgG2 agonistic monoclonal antibody. Intravenous ivuxolimab was administered to patients every 2 weeks at six dose levels: 0.01, 0.1, 0.3, 1.5, 3 and 10 mg/kg. Of the 50 to 55 patients in dose escalation, around 19 had hepatocellular carcinoma, roughly 15 had melanoma, 9 had renal cell carcinoma and 9 had head and neck cancer. A male proportion of 82.7% and a mean age of approximately 61 years, ranging from about 23 to 90, were recorded for the dose-escalation cohort. Patients were allowed to have had prior anti-PD-1, anti-PD-L1 or anti-CTLA-4 therapy, and approximately 40% of the dose-escalation patients had been treated with checkpoint inhibitors. Partial responses occurred in three dose-escalation patients: two with cutaneous melanoma and one with hepatocellular carcinoma. The purpose of peripheral TCRbeta sequencing was to test whether ivuxolimab changed TCR sequence diversity and led to clonal T-cell expansion. The monotherapy dose-escalation portion (N ≈ 50 patients) of the phase I ivuxolimab trial is reported in the paper.

For sequencing of the TCRbeta CDR3 region, genomic DNA was extracted from the sorted cells. The immunoSEQ Assay was used for sequencing of TCRbeta CDR3 regions. Here the immuneACCESS table is served through TCRdb, limited to in-frame sequences with V and J called. Missing clones are a known gap in these copies; in checked studies unresolved V genes cover under half, and the rest lacks a known reason. This sample gives just under 45,000 clones in total; 80% of them show up just once. The top ten hold less than 5% of the sample. V is cut by 0 bases and J by 0 bases, and the space between the germline ends is 16 bases. The CDR3 starts with the cysteine, ends with the phenylalanine, and has 18 residues. Just CDR3 DNA is preserved here, 54 bases in frame from base 1. The germline V gene yields SGDLS for CDR1 and YYNGEE for CDR2. Details on this clone: Its cognate antigen has yet to be identified. Per-base qualities were not stored, and no clone one base away is much larger.

On the study overall, not on this receptor specifically: After ivuxolimab, expanded clones were on average more numerous among CD8+ T cells than among CD4+ T cells. Low levels of normalized T-cell clonal expansion were also seen in some patients who did not respond. At doses from 0.1 to 3.0 mg/kg, clonal expansion was seen in both CD4+ and CD8+ blood T cells between baseline and week 6. The antigen specificity of the peripheral T cells that underwent clonal expansion was not determined. In partial responders in the 0.1-3.0 mg/kg groups, normalized peripheral clonal expansion was found to be among the lowest, especially among CD8+ T cells.

Patients with autoimmune disease history or receiving systemic immunosuppression were excluded from the trial. Peripheral blood for TCR sequencing was collected from all dose cohorts at baseline, on cycle 4 day 1, and on cycle 7 day 1. The samples were taken from a phase I, first-in-human, multicenter, open-label dose-escalation trial of ivuxolimab. Adults with locally advanced or metastatic melanoma, renal cell carcinoma, hepatocellular carcinoma or head and neck squamous cell carcinoma were enrolled in the trial. Before TCR sequencing, CD4+ T cells and CD8+ T cells from peripheral blood were sorted into separate populations.

This sequence originates from an adult with an advanced solid tumor such as melanoma, head and neck, liver or kidney cancer. The chain couples TRBV9 to TRBJ1-3; TRBD1 is possibly the D segment (6 matching bases). The input for sequencing was CD4+ or CD8+ T cells sorted from blood, taken in a trial of the OX40 agonist ivuxolimab. The nucleotide sequence reads TGTGCCAGCAGCGTAGCCCCCGGCGGGACAACCTCTGGAAACACCATATATTTT. Its product reads: CASSVAPGGTTSGNTIYF.